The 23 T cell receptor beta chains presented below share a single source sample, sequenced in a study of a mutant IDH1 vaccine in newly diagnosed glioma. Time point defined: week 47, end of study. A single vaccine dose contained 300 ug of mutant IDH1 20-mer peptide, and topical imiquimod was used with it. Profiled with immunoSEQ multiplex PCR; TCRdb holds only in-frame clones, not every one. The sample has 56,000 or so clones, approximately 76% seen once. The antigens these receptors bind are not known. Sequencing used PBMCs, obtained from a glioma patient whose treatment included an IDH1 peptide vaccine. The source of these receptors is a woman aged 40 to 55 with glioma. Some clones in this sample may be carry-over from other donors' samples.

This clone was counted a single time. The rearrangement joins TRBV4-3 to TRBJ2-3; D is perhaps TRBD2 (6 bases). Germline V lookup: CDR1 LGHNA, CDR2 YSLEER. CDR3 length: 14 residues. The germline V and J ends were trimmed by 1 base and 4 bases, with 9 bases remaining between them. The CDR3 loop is CASSQALAPDTQYF. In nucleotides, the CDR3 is TGCGCCAGCAGCCAAGCACTAGCCCCAGATACGCAGTATTTT.

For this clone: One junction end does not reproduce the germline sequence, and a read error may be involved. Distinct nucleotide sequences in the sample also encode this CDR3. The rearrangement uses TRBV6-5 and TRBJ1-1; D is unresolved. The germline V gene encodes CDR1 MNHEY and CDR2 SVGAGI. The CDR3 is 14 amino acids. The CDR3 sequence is CARSYSQRGTEAFF. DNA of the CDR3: TGTGCCCGCAGTTACAGCCAACGGGGTACTGAAGCTTTCTTT.

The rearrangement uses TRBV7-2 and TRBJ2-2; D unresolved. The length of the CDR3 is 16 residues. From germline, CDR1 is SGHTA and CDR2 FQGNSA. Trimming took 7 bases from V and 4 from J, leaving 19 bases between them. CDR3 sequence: CASTDGRASGTGELFF. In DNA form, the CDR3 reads TGTGCCAGCACCGATGGACGGGCCTCGGGCACCGGGGAGCTGTTTTTT.

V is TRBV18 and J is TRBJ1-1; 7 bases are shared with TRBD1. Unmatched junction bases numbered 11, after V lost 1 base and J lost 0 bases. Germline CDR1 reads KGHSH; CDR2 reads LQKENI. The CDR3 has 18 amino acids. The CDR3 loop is CASSPRSAGGGMNTEAFF. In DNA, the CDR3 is TGTGCCAGCTCACCACGATCCGCCGGAGGGGGCATGAACACTGAAGCTTTCTTT.

The CDR3 DNA reads TGTGCCTGGAGGGGGGGACTAGCGGGGTTCTACGAGCAGTACTTC. Encoded protein: CAWRGGLAGFYEQYF. The V gene is TRBV30, the J gene TRBJ2-7, with 13 nucleotides matching TRBD2. Germline CDR1 and CDR2: GTSNPN and SVGIG (reference sequence). The junction had 5 bases not matched to a gene; V was cut back by 3 bases and J by 3 bases. The CDR3 runs 15 residues. The full variable domain, its missing parts supplied by reference TRBV30 and TRBJ2-7, is SQTIHQWPATLVQPVGSPLSLECTVEGTSNPNLYWYRQAAGRGLQLLFYSVGIGQISSEVPQNLSASRPQDRQFILSSKKLLLSDSGFYLCAWRGGLAGFYEQYFGPGTRLTVT.

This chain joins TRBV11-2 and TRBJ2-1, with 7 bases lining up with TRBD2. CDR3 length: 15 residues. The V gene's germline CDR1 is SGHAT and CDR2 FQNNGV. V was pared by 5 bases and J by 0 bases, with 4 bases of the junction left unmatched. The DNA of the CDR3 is TGTGCCAGCAGCCCACGGACTAGCTCCTACAATGAGCAGTTCTTC. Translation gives CASSPRTSSYNEQFF. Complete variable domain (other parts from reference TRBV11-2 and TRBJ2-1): EAGVAQSPRYKIIEKRQSVAFWCNPISGHATLYWYQQILGQGPKLLIQFQNNGVVDDSQLPKDRFSAERLKGVDSTLKIQPAKLEDSAVYLCASSPRTSSYNEQFFGPGTRLTVL.

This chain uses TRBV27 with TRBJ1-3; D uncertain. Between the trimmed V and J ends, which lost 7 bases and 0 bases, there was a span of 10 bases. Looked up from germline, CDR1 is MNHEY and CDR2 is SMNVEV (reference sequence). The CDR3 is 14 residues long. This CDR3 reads CASMSTSSGNTIYF. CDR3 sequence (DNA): TGTGCCAGCATGTCCACGAGCTCTGGAAACACCATATATTTT.

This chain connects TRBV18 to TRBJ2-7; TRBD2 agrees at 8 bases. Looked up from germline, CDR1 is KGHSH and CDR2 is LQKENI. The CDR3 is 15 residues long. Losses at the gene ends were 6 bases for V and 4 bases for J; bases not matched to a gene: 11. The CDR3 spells CASSFSGSRGYEQYF. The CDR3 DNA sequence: TGTGCCAGCTCCTTCAGCGGGAGTAGGGGGTACGAGCAGTACTTC. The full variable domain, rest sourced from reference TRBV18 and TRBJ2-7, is NAGVMQNPRHLVRRRGQEARLRCSPMKGHSHVYWYRQLPEEGLKFMVYLQKENIIDESGMPKERFSAEFPKEGPSILRIQQVVRGDSAAYFCASSFSGSRGYEQYFGPGTRLTVT.

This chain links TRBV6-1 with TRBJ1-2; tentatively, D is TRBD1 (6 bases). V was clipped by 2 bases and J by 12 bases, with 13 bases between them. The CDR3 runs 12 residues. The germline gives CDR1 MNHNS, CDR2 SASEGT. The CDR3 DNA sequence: TGTGCCAGCAGTGAATCCTCAGGGGTGGACACCTTC. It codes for CASSESSGVDTF.

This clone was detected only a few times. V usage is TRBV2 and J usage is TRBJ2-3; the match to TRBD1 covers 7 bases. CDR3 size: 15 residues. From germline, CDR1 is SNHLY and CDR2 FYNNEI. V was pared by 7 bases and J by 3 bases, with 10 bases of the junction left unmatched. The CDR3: CASISTGDRTDTQYF. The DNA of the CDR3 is TGTGCCAGCATCAGTACAGGGGACAGAACAGATACGCAGTATTTT.

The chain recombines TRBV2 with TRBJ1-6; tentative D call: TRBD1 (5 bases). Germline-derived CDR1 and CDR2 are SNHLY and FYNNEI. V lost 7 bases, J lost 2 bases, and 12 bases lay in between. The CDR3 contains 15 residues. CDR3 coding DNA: TGTGCCAGCAAGGGTCGGGGGACCTATAATTCACCCCTCCACTTT. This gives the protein CASKGRGTYNSPLHF. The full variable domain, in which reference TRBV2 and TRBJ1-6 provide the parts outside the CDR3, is EPEVTQTPSHQVTQMGQEVILRCVPISNHLYFYWYRQILGQKVEFLVSFYNNEISEKSEIFDDQFSVERPDGSNFTLKIRSTKLEDSAMYFCASKGRGTYNSPLHFGNGTRLTVT.

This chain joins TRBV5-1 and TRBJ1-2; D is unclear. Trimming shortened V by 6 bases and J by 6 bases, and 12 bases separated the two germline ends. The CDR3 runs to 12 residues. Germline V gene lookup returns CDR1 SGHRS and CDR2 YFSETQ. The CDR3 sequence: CASTVSGNGYTF. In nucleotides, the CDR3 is TGCGCCAGCACTGTCTCGGGCAATGGCTACACCTTC. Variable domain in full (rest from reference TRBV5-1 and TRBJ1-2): KAGVTQTPRYLIKTRGQQVTLSCSPISGHRSVSWYQQTPGQGLQFLFEYFSETQRNKGNFPGRFSGRQFSNSRSEMNVSTLELGDSALYLCASTVSGNGYTFGSGTRLTVV.

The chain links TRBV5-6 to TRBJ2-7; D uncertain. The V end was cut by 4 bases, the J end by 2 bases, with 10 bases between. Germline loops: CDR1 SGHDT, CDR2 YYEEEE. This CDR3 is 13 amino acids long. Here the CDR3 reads CASSAGPPYEQYF. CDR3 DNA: TGTGCCAGCAGCGCCGGTCCCCCCTACGAGCAGTACTTC.

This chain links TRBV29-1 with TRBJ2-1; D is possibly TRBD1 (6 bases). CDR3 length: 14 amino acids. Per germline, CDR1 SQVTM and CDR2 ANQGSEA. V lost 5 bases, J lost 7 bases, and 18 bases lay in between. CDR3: CSVTLWGHGNEQFF. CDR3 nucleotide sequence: TGCAGCGTTACACTCTGGGGGCATGGGAATGAGCAGTTCTTC.

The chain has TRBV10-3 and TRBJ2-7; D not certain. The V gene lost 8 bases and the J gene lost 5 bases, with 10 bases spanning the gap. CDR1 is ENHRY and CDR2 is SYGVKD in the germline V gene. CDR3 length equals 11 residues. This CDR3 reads CAIGQAHEQYF. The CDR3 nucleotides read TGTGCCATCGGGCAGGCCCACGAGCAGTACTTC.

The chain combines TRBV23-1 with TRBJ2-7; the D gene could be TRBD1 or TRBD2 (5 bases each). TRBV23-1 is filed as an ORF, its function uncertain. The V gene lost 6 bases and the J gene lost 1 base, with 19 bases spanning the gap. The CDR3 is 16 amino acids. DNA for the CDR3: TGCGCCAGCAGCCCTAGCCGTGAACAGGAATCCTACGAGCAGTACTTC. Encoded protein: CASSPSREQESYEQYF.

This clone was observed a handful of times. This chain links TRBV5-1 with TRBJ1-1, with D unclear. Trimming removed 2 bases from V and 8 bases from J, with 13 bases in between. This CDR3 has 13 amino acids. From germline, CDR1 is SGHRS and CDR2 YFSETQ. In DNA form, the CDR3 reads TGCGCCAGCAGCTTTTCCCTCCAGTCGGAAGCTTTCTTT. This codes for CASSFSLQSEAFF. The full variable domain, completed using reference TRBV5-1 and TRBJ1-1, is KAGVTQTPRYLIKTRGQQVTLSCSPISGHRSVSWYQQTPGQGLQFLFEYFSETQRNKGNFPGRFSGRQFSNSRSEMNVSTLELGDSALYLCASSFSLQSEAFFGQGTRLTVV.

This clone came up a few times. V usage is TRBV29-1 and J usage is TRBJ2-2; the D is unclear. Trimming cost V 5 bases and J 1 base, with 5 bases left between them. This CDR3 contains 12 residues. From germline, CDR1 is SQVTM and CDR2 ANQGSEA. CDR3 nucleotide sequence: TGCAGCGTTTACTGGAACACCGGGGAGCTGTTTTTT. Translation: CSVYWNTGELFF.

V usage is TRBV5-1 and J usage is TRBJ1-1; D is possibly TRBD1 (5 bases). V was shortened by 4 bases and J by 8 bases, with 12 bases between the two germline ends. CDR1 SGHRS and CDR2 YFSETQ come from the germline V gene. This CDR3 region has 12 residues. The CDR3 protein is CASSPRGGEAFF. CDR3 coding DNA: TGCGCCAGCAGCCCTCGGGGGGGGGAAGCTTTCTTT.

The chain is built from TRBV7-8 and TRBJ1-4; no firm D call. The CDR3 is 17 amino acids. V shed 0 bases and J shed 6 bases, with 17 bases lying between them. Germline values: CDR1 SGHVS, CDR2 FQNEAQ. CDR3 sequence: CASSLALIGIEDEKLFF. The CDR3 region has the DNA TGTGCCAGCAGCTTAGCGCTAATCGGGATAGAAGATGAAAAACTGTTTTTT.

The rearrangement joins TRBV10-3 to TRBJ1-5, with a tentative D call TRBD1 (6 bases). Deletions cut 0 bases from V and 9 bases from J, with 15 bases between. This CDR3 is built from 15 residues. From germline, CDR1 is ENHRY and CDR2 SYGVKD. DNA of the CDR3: TGTGCCATCAGTGAGTCCGCAGCAGGGGTTCGGCCCCAGCATTTT. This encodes CAISESAAGVRPQHF.

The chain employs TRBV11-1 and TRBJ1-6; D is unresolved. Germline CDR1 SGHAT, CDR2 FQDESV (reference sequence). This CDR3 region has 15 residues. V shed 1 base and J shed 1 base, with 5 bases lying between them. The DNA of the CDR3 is TGTGCCAGCAGCTTAGACGGGTCCTATAATTCACCCCTCCACTTT. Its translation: CASSLDGSYNSPLHF.

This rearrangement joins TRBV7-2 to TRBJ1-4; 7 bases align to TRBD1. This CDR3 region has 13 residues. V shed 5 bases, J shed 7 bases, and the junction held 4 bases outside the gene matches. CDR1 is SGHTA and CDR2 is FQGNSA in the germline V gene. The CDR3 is CASSRGQTEKLFF. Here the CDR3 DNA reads TGTGCCAGCAGCAGGGGACAGACTGAAAAACTGTTTTTT.